This T cell receptor beta chain was sequenced during a study of graft-versus-host responses after intestinal transplantation. This CDR3 region has 14 residues. Germline V gives CDR1 SGHVS, CDR2 FNYEAQ. Trimming removed 5 bases at V and 6 bases at J, with 13 bases between. Repertoires were generated with immunoSEQ multiplex PCR, while TCRdb's copy carries only in-frame clones and drops some. The table has some 66,000 clones, about nine tenths seen once. Intraepithelial and lamina propria lymphocytes were freed from processed graft tissue. The TCR sequence derives from a human patient who received an intestinal transplant, so some T cells may come from the graft donor. The rearrangement links TRBV7-6 to TRBJ2-2; no reliable D call. This material consisted of ileum tissue, taken 350 to 400 days after transplant. Here the CDR3 DNA reads TGTGCCAGCAGCCCCGACGGCAGACCCGGGGAGCTGTTTTTT. Protein product: CASSPDGRPGELFF.